A selection of T cell receptor beta chains follows, all from one sample in a study of T cell changes during pregnancy in multiple sclerosis. The data were produced by immunoSEQ multiplex PCR, yet TCRdb's version contains in-frame clones alone and is incomplete. This sample has 11,000 or so clones, with over 90% found just once. Material: CD4+ T cells from peripheral blood mononuclear cells, obtained before pregnancy. The receptor set was obtained from a female donor with multiple sclerosis, enrolled in a pregnancy study. Both conserved end residues are part of each CDR3. D genes are given only for firm matches. A row's size may be missing; if present it is once, few, many or a size class.

J gene | V gene | CDR3 length | D gene | clone size | CDR3 DNA | CDR3 protein
TRBJ1-1 | TRBV11-1 | 15 | NA | NA | TGTGCCAGCAGCCCAAAACAGCCCCGGGGGACTGAAGCTTTCTTT | CASSPKQPRGTEAFF
TRBJ1-5 | TRBV7-9 | 13 | TRBD1 | NA | TGTGCCAGCAGCTTAACAGGGGATCAGCCCCAGCATTTT | CASSLTGDQPQHF
TRBJ2-3 | TRBV7-9 | 16 | TRBD2 | NA | TGTGCCAGCAGCTCCGCCGGGAGGGGAGACACAGATACGCAGTATTTT | CASSSAGRGDTDTQYF
TRBJ2-3 | TRBV11-2 | 15 | TRBD2 | NA | TGTGCCAGCAGCCTAGTAGCGGGGGGCACAGATACGCAGTATTTT | CASSLVAGGTDTQYF
TRBJ2-1 | TRBV9 | 17 | TRBD2 | NA | TGTGCCAGCAGCGTAGCAGCGGGGGGCCTCTCCTACAATGAGCAGTTCTTC | CASSVAAGGLSYNEQFF
TRBJ1-4 | TRBV7-6 | 17 | NA | NA | TGTGCCAGCAGCCGCTCGGGGGGCGGGGCAACTAATGAAAAACTGTTTTTT | CASSRSGGGATNEKLFF
TRBJ2-4 | TRBV29-1 | 14 | NA | NA | TGCAGCGTTTCTACCAGACTAGCCAAAAACATTCAGTACTTC | CSVSTRLAKNIQYF
TRBJ2-1 | TRBV9 | 13 | NA | NA | TGTGCCAGCAGAGGGGGAGGGCGGGACGAGCAGTTCTTC | CASRGGGRDEQFF
TRBJ1-1 | TRBV15 | 16 | NA | NA | TGTGCCACCAGCGCGGGAGGCAGGGCCGCGGGCACTGAAGCTTTCTTT | CATSAGGRAAGTEAFF
TRBJ2-1 | TRBV5-4 | 17 | TRBD1 | NA | TGTGCCAGCAGCCTGGAGATACGGACAGGGTCACGGAATGAGCAGTTCTTC | CASSLEIRTGSRNEQFF
TRBJ2-7 | TRBV13 | 11 | NA | once | TGTGCCAGCAGCGGGGGGTACGAGCAGTACTTC | CASSGGYEQYF
TRBJ1-3 | TRBV6-5 | 15 | NA | NA | TGTGCCAGCAGTTGGGGAGGGGACTCTGGAAACACCATATATTTT | CASSWGGDSGNTIYF
TRBJ2-1 | TRBV9 | 17 | TRBD2 | NA | TGTGCCAGCAGCGTAGGGACTAGCGGGGAATATTACAATGAGCAGTTCTTC | CASSVGTSGEYYNEQFF
TRBJ1-3 | TRBV2 | 15 | TRBD1 | NA | TGTGCCAGCAGTTCACAGGGGACGACTGGAAACACCATATATTTT | CASSSQGTTGNTIYF
TRBJ1-6 | TRBV5-1 | 15 | NA | NA | TGCGCCAGCAGCCCGGGGAGTGGGGTCGGGTCACCCCTCCACTTT | CASSPGSGVGSPLHF
TRBJ1-1 | TRBV6-5 | 12 | NA | NA | TGTGCCAGCAGTTACCCCGGGCAGGGTGCTTTCTTT | CASSYPGQGAFF
TRBJ2-1 | TRBV7-8 | 15 | TRBD2 | NA | TGTGCCAGCAGCCGGACTAGCGGGGTGTACAATGAGCAGTTCTTC | CASSRTSGVYNEQFF
TRBJ2-1 | TRBV27 | 16 | TRBD2 | NA | TGTGCCAGCAGTTTACGGGGGGGGGTGGTCTACAATGAGCAGTTCTTC | CASSLRGGVVYNEQFF
TRBJ1-3 | TRBV6-6 | 14 | NA | NA | TGTGCCAGCAGTAGTACAGGGCTCGGAAACACCATATATTTT | CASSSTGLGNTIYF
TRBJ2-2 | TRBV7-3 | 14 | TRBD2 | NA | TGTGCCAGCAGATCTAGCGGGGATGACGGGGAGCTGTTTTTT | CASRSSGDDGELFF
TRBJ1-5 | TRBV5-8 | 15 | NA | once | TGTGCCAGCAGCCTAGTAGGAGGACTTAATCAGCCCCAGCATTTT | CASSLVGGLNQPQHF
TRBJ2-1 | TRBV6-5 | 14 | NA | NA | TGTGCCAGCAGTTATAGTGGCAGGGGCAATGAGCAGTTCTTC | CASSYSGRGNEQFF
TRBJ2-3 | TRBV21-1 | 18 | NA | NA | TGTGCCACCAATCTCGGACAGGGTAAGTCTCCGGTGGCAGATACGCAGTATTTT | CATNLGQGKSPVADTQYF
TRBJ2-2 | TRBV6-6 | 16 | TRBD1 | NA | TGTGCCAGCAGCAGGGACAGGGTTGTAGGCACCGGGGAGCTGTTTTTT | CASSRDRVVGTGELFF
TRBJ2-1 | TRBV11-2 | 15 | TRBD1 | NA | TGTGCCAGCAGCTCCACCGACAGGGGGGGGAATGAGCAGTTCTTC | CASSSTDRGGNEQFF
TRBJ1-2 | TRBV27 | 14 | NA | NA | TGTGCCAGCAGTCACAGGGCGTCAGGATATGGCTACACCTTC | CASSHRASGYGYTF
TRBJ1-4 | TRBV7-9 | 14 | NA | once | TGTGCCAGCAGCTTAGGCGGGGGTTTTGAAAAACTGTTTTTT | CASSLGGGFEKLFF
TRBJ1-2 | TRBV5-6 | 14 | TRBD1 | NA | TGTGCCAGCAGCTTGCAGGGACAGCGATATGGCTACACCTTC | CASSLQGQRYGYTF
TRBJ2-3 | TRBV7-2 | 15 | TRBD1 | NA | TGTGCCAGCAGCTCACGACAGGGTCTCACAGATACGCAGTATTTT | CASSSRQGLTDTQYF
TRBJ2-5 | TRBV2 | 18 | TRBD2 | NA | TGTGCCAGCAGTGAAGCGCGGGGCGGGACTAGCGGGGGTGAGACCCAGTACTTC | CASSEARGGTSGGETQYF
TRBJ2-2 | TRBV25-1 | 16 | TRBD1 | NA | TGTGCCAGCAGTGAACCGAGGGGGCTATGGACCGGGGAGCTGTTTTTT | CASSEPRGLWTGELFF
TRBJ1-2 | TRBV19 | 15 | TRBD1 | NA | TGTGCCACCCACAGGGGCCGGGGGCTTGACTATGGCTACACCTTC | CATHRGRGLDYGYTF
TRBJ1-1 | TRBV5-1 | 15 | TRBD1 | NA | TGCGCCAGCAGCGCCTGGACAGGCCCTAACACTGAAGCTTTCTTT | CASSAWTGPNTEAFF
TRBJ1-3 | TRBV7-6 | 16 | NA | NA | TGTGCCAGCAGCTACAGAACGGGGGGCTCTGGAAACACCATATATTTT | CASSYRTGGSGNTIYF
TRBJ2-7 | TRBV5-1 | 10 | TRBD2 | NA | TGCGCCCCCCGGGGGGACGAGCAGTACTTC | CAPRGDEQYF
TRBJ2-7 | TRBV5-6 | 13 | NA | NA | TGTGCCAGCAGGGTGGACAGTTCCTACGAGCAGTACTTC | CASRVDSSYEQYF
TRBJ1-4 | TRBV7-2 | 16 | NA | NA | TGTGCCAGCAGCGCCGCAGCTTGGGCGTCGGTTGGAAAACTGTTTTTT | CASSAAAWASVGKLFF
TRBJ2-7 | TRBV13 | 13 | TRBD1 | NA | TGTGCCAGCAGCCCCCGGGACAGCTACGAGCAGTACTTC | CASSPRDSYEQYF
TRBJ2-5 | TRBV11-1 | 15 | TRBD2 | NA | TGTGCCAGCAGCTTTGGGACTAGCGGGGGTCAGACCCAGTACTTC | CASSFGTSGGQTQYF
TRBJ2-3 | TRBV19 | 14 | NA | NA | TGTGCCAGCGGTGGAGGGGGCCCCACAGATACGCAGTATTTT | CASGGGGPTDTQYF
TRBJ1-1 | TRBV2 | 14 | NA | NA | TGTGCCAGCAAAGGGAGGTTCGGGAACACTGAAGCTTTCTTT | CASKGRFGNTEAFF
TRBJ1-6 | TRBV2 | 13 | NA | NA | TGTGCCAGCAGACGCGTAATCGATTCACCCCTCCACTTT | CASRRVIDSPLHF
TRBJ2-1 | TRBV6-5 | 16 | NA | NA | TGTGCCAGCAGTTACTCTCAGGGGGGCTCCTACAATGAGCAGTTCTTC | CASSYSQGGSYNEQFF
TRBJ1-2 | TRBV6-1 | 15 | TRBD1 | NA | TGTGCCACACACCCCGGGACAGGGGGCGTCTATGGCTACACCTTC | CATHPGTGGVYGYTF
TRBJ1-1 | TRBV2 | 14 | NA | NA | TGTGCCAGCAGTGATTGGGCGGGAAACACTGAAGCTTTCTTT | CASSDWAGNTEAFF
TRBJ1-1 | TRBV29-1 | 14 | NA | NA | TGCAGCGTTAAACCTCAGGGGTTTGGCACTGAAGCTTTCTTT | CSVKPQGFGTEAFF
TRBJ1-5 | TRBV7-9 | 13 | NA | few | TGTGCCAGCAGCTTAGAGGTCAGGCAGCCCCAGCATTTT | CASSLEVRQPQHF
TRBJ1-6 | TRBV19 | 16 | NA | NA | TGTGCCAGTGGGGGACTTCAAACCTACCCGTATTCACCCCTCCACTTT | CASGGLQTYPYSPLHF
TRBJ2-4 | TRBV7-2 | 13 | NA | NA | TGTGCCAGCAGCTTAGCGACAGTAAACATTCAGTACTTC | CASSLATVNIQYF
TRBJ2-7 | TRBV5-1 | 12 | NA | NA | TGCGCCAGCAGCTTGACAGACTACGAGCAGTACTTC | CASSLTDYEQYF
TRBJ1-2 | TRBV12-5 | 14 | TRBD1 | NA | TGTGCTAGTGGTCCAAGGGACAGCTACTATGGCTACACCTTC | CASGPRDSYYGYTF
TRBJ2-3 | TRBV2 | 15 | TRBD2 | NA | TGTGCCAGCAGGATCCTAGCGGGGATCACAGATACGCAGTATTTT | CASRILAGITDTQYF